The clone carrying this T cell receptor (beta chain) showed up just a few times. The antigen is undetermined. This specimen belongs to a study of response to subunit inactivated influenza vaccine. Study findings and constraints: The authors put forward the suggestion that each seasonal influenza vaccination may bring in only a limited number of new T cells.

TCRdb called the RT-PCR reads again in MiXCR, with one record for every CDR3 protein. Found here are around 170,000 distinct CDR3 sequences, around a tenth of them singletons; the top ten hold roughly 40%. In germline, CDR1 is SGHAT, CDR2 FQNNGV. With V trimmed by 5 bases and J by 6 bases, 12 bases remained unmatched. This CDR3 contains 15 residues. The rearrangement links TRBV11-2 to TRBJ1-2; 7 positions match TRBD1. Sequencing used CD8+ T cells sorted from PBMCs, obtained less than 30 months after vaccination. The receptor was isolated from a man aged 45 to 75 who received an inactivated influenza vaccine. CDR3 DNA: TGTGCCAGCAGCCTCACCCGGGACAGCTCTAATGGCTACACCTTC. It yields the protein CASSLTRDSSNGYTF.